This TCR beta chain came from a study of T cells after posttransplantation cyclophosphamide. Study-wide findings and caveats: Donor-recipient repertoire similarity was low at 1-2 months, rising over year one.

Per the germline V gene, CDR1 is MNHEY and CDR2 is SMNVEV (reference sequence). V gave up 10 bases and J gave up 6 bases, with 21 bases separating them. This CDR3 has 14 residues. Busulfan-fludarabine conditioning, marrow transplant, and cyclophosphamide on days +3 and +4 were administered. By frequency in the sample, this clone is medium-sized. Its antigen remains unidentified. Measured with immunoSEQ multiplex PCR; TCRdb has only the in-frame clones, and not every one. The repertoire consists of 1,500 to 2,000 clones, none detected only once. The rearrangement links TRBV27 to TRBJ1-2; maybe TRBD1 (6 bases). The material was PBMCs, obtained 32 days after allogeneic stem cell transplant with posttransplant cyclophosphamide. The source is a female patient in her thirties or forties who received an allogeneic stem cell transplant from a related donor, was CMV-positive, and had no GVHD. Some of these T cells may belong to the graft donor. DNA of the CDR3: TGTGCCACCGGAACAGGGACCTCAGGGGATGGCTACACCTTC. Translation gives CATGTGTSGDGYTF.